The present entry profiles one TCR beta chain with its context. Its antigen is unidentified. The table came from immunoSEQ multiplex PCR; TCRdb's copy has only in-frame clones and leaves some out. This repertoire shows about 54,000 clones, about 86% found once; its top ten account for roughly a tenth. This specimen belongs to a study of T cell responses to AZD1222 COVID-19 vaccine. Study summary: Second-dose timings of about 4 or about 12 weeks were pooled. Notes on the study in general: Only five or six people who got AZD1222 tested seropositive at baseline.

The germline V and J ends were trimmed by 8 bases and 2 bases, with 13 bases remaining between them. The CDR3 totals 14 residues. CDR1 MNHEY and CDR2 SMNVEV come from the germline V gene (reference sequence). The chain joins TRBV27 to TRBJ2-1, with a tentative D call TRBD1 (6 bases). The origin of this receptor is an adult in good health. The sample here was peripheral blood, taken on day 0 of AZD1222 vaccination. Here the CDR3 DNA reads TGTGCCAGCGGGGGCGATGGAACCTACAATGAGCAGTTCTTC. As protein: CASGGDGTYNEQFF.